Below, one TCR beta chain is given with its context. Its antigen specificity is not known. Base qualities are missing; no much larger clone stands one base away. The data were obtained in a study of blood T cell repertoires in COVID-19 (dated by TCRdb to 2020 to 2021). Study-wide context: Samples from collaborators originated in the United States, Italy and Spain and spanned both the acute and convalescent phases of COVID-19. The repertoires were made available in a free public database intended to serve as a resource for research on the immune response to SARS-CoV-2. Nearly every sample came with metadata listing a de-identified subject ID, COVID-19 status, age in years and sex. Subjects who had been exposed to COVID-19, were actively infected with it, or had recovered from it provided the deeply sampled blood TCRbeta repertoires that made up the dataset. Where available, HLA class I and class II types were taken from metadata supplied by the sample provider and were not determined by assay-based typing. The material from the prospective study consisted of cDNA or gDNA derived from T cells, B-cell-depleted T cells, or PBMCs. The samples were drawn from two sources: the first 160 participants of the ongoing ImmuneRACE study, and 1,000 to 1,500 subjects contributed by 6 global collaborators. General conclusions and limits of the study: How much clinical and demographic metadata was included differed by source and by participant, and the metadata was provided uncurated.

CDR1 and CDR2 were assigned from the germline V gene as SQVTM and ANQGSEA. The CDR3 has 13 amino acids, counting the end cysteine and phenylalanine. Only CDR3 DNA remains: 39 bases, in frame from the first base. Trimming removed 3 bases from V and 4 bases from J; the gene matches leave 5 bases unexplained. Whole blood was collected in K2EDTA tubes by collaborating institutions according to the institutions' own protocols. For TCRbeta analysis, collaborator samples were shipped as frozen whole blood, as isolated PBMCs, or as DNA extracted from either sample type. The immunoSEQ Assay, a bias-controlled multiplex PCR, was used to amplify TCRbeta CDR3 regions from genomic DNA. The study's processing was this. Nucleated cell counts per sample were estimated from amplification of reference gene primers within the assay. To quantify the absolute abundance of each unique TCRbeta CDR3 rearrangement, sequence reads were collapsed and filtered. For each sample, productive Simpson clonality was calculated as the square root of Simpson's diversity index across productive rearrangements. In TCRdb, the immuneACCESS table is reduced to in-frame sequences with V and J assigned. These tables do not hold every clone; where another copy was compared, an unresolved V gene accounts for under half, and the others remain unexplained. Clone size and the V and J calls come from that table; the DNA yielded D and trimming. This sample lists 150,000 or so clones; approximately 78% were detected once. The ten largest account for under 2% of the sample.

What was sequenced was peripheral blood. The chain is assembled from TRBV29-1 and TRBJ1-2; TRBD1 agrees with 7 junctional bases. The clonotype was recovered from an elderly man with acute or convalescent COVID-19. Read as DNA, the sequence is TGCAGCGTTGACGTGGGACAGAGCTATGGCTACACCTTC. This is translated as CSVDVGQSYGYTF.